A single TCR beta chain is shown here with its context. There is no known antigen for this receptor. No much larger clone is present one base from it, and per-base qualities are unavailable. The data stem from a study of cytomegalovirus exposure and HLA in healthy donors (dated by TCRdb to about 2017). Regarding the research as a whole: In an earlier analysis of some 610 of the donors, around 300 Gb of sequence data and some 120 million unique TCR beta sequences from 150 million to 200 million T cells were reported. Roughly 300 gigabases of sequencing data and tens of millions of unique TCR sequences were included in an early release covering about 600 HLA-typed donors. Of the approximately 400 genotyped donors, 81% were placed in the genetic ancestry cluster associated with self-reported Caucasian donors. The aim of the study was to test whether cataloging public T cell receptors could identify signatures of past pathogen exposure. The T cell repertoires of 666 subjects were profiled by immunosequencing and related to cytomegalovirus serostatus. Along with the approximately 700-subject first cohort, a separate validation cohort of approximately 110 different subjects was used. The study combined high-throughput TCR immunosequencing, statistical association of individual TCRs with disease status, and machine learning to predict cytomegalovirus infection status. In a later analysis, previously published TCR beta repertoires from more than 500 donors were re-analyzed and high-resolution HLA genotyping was added so that TCR occurrence patterns could be studied. The later analysis used no new phenotypic data to find candidate immune exposures, relying instead on TCR beta sequences and their occurrence across donors. To decide whether each TCR beta V gene segment behaved as functional or pseudogenic, an earlier analysis of some 600 of the donors relied on high-throughput TCR beta sequencing. Donor age, sex, ethnicity and CMV serostatus were compiled alongside the repertoire data. In a later genetic analysis, genome-wide SNP genotypes for about three fifths of the roughly 670 donors were used, and that subset was treated as a discovery cohort. Every repertoire in the discovery cohort had been generated on one and the same sequencing platform. Both class I and class II loci were covered by HLA typing, at four-digit resolution. The number of typed donors differed by locus: about 620-640 for A, B, C, DRB1 and DQB1; roughly 510 for DQA1; 606 for DPA1; and around 470 for DPB1. Because of strong linkage in the cohort, roughly five DR-DQ haplotypes were treated as single units for association and clustering. Among roughly 400 genotyped donors of the cohort, an average of around 250,000 unique TCR beta nucleotide sequences was sequenced per donor, of which about 18% were non-productive.

The research as a whole found: A later genetic analysis associated a missense DCLRE1C variant with V-gene and J-gene trimming of TCR beta chains, and an independent cohort replicated the association. A later analysis found that TCR association rates varied across HLA loci, with DRB1 alleles showing the most associated TCRs and HLA-C alleles the fewest. Across donors, most TCR sequences were observed very rarely, whereas some public TCRs were present in many individuals. In a later analysis, several top co-occurrence clusters were reported to appear linked to parvovirus B19, influenza, CMV and Epstein-Barr virus. When HLA alleles, especially DR and DQ, strongly co-occurred, attributing TCR associations to individual alleles was difficult. A further reported finding was that TCR beta sequences accurately predicted the HLA-A and HLA-B alleles for most subjects in the first cohort. At a false discovery rate of 0.05, a later analysis linked around 15,000 TCR beta sequences to specific HLA alleles. The authors suggested that the approach could potentially be extended to other disease states and immunological phenotypes. CMV serostatus was the only immune exposure information available for the cohort. Only TCR beta chains were sequenced in this cohort, and the absence of alpha or paired-chain data limited detectable features. In a later analysis, HLA-associated TCR beta chains showed more clonal expansion and lower generation probabilities than non-associated chains that were equally common. Most CMV-associated TCR beta chains appeared to be HLA-restricted in a later analysis, and the HLA associations seemed to be driven largely by CMV exposure. A cluster of highly shared sequence variants was judged likely to be a technical artifact of the sequencing pipeline. The classifier was reported to diagnose cytomegalovirus status with high specificity and sensitivity in both the original cohort and the validation cohort. The presence/absence analyses assumed that sequencing depth was roughly uniform across donors, and that assumption may not be true. In vitro tests confirmed that three of the cytomegalovirus-associated TCR beta chains recognize cytomegalovirus antigens. According to a later genetic analysis, donors in an Asian-associated ancestry cluster had fewer N-insertions in productive TCRs than the approximately 630-donor mean. Because the 87-base-pair reads could not distinguish some IMGT-functional V segments, including TRBV6-2 and TRBV6-3, those segments were excluded. HLA typing was unavailable for some donors at each locus, so association tests used only the typed subset. Linkage disequilibrium might explain the correlated functional status among segregating V segments, but an unknown experimental factor could not be ruled out. An earlier analysis of several hundred of the donors showed that most TCR beta V segments appeared in productive rearrangements either about 87% or about 30% of the time, which broadly matched IMGT annotations. In the study, about 150 TCR beta chains were listed as associated with cytomegalovirus. Over 15 rarely observed V segments, including chromosome 9 orphons, were excluded from the earlier analysis of several hundred of the donors because counts were too low.

The cohort consisted of approximately 690 healthy bone marrow donors. Cohort members were all nominally healthy when sampled, although unrecorded immune exposures were likely present. The donor was CMV seronegative and was included in the group of around 320 seronegative cohort members. Each donor provided a peripheral blood sample, and peripheral blood mononuclear cells were used for TCR beta sequencing. The Qiagen DNeasy Blood Extraction Kit was used to extract genomic DNA from the blood cell samples. Library construction relied on the immunoSEQ multiplex PCR assay. A mixture of 60 forward primers for TCR Vbeta segments and 13 reverse primers for TCR Jbeta segments was used in the multiplex PCR. A multiplex PCR assay on genomic DNA amplified the CDR3 region of rearranged TCR beta genes. On the Illumina HiSeq System, the amplified TCR beta libraries were sequenced as 87-base-pair reads. Concerning the study's data processing: A later analysis tallied about 77 million unique TCR beta chains across the approximately 670 repertoires, and some 10 million of those chains were shared by two or more donors. Raw reads were error-corrected and collapsed into unique sequences by a nearest-neighbor algorithm in which closely related sequences were merged to remove PCR and sequencing errors. Alignment of CDR3 sequences to IMGT reference sequences was used to assign V, D and J gene segments. For a sequence to be retained, a match of at least six nucleotides was required to both a V gene segment and a J gene segment. Rearrangements were called productive when the CDR3 lacked stop codons and stayed in frame with V and J; all others were non-productive. Following IMGT convention, CDR3 was defined as the stretch from the second conserved V-encoded cysteine up to the conserved J-encoded phenylalanine. The earlier analysis of roughly 590 of the donors excluded sequences that lacked an unambiguous match to a single V gene segment. An earlier analysis of about 600 of the donors called V segments functional above 56.7% productive rearrangements and segregating when the between-donor standard deviation exceeded 5%. A statistical classification framework was built to diagnose cytomegalovirus status from the catalog of TCR beta chain sequences. A later analysis assigned V and J genes by comparing TCR nucleotide sequences with IMGT/GENE-DB human TR gene sequences. Using the TCRdist pipeline, a later analysis assigned CDR3 sequences along with most-parsimonious VDJ recombination scenarios. A later analysis defined each TCR beta chain by its CDR3 amino acid sequence plus V-gene family, and excluded reads lacking a unique V-gene family. In a later analysis, nearly 600 highly shared, low-generation-probability nucleotide sequences were removed to address suspected cross-contamination and a sequencing artifact. A later analysis calculated a clonal expansion index for each public chain from normalized within-repertoire ranks of inferred template counts. A later analysis computed generation probabilities with a VDJ recombination model fitted to out-of-frame rearrangements, and checked the results against IGoR. In a later analysis, TCR-TCR, TCR-HLA and TCR-CMV co-occurrence was scored with hypergeometric tests, and a repertoire-size bias correction was applied to TCR pairs. False discovery rates were estimated in a later analysis by permuting HLA or CMV assignments 20 times. A later analysis grouped co-occurring TCRs with DBSCAN, adding TCRdist sequence similarity when clustering within HLA-allele-positive subsets. Repertoires with fewer than 30,000 or more than 120,000 public chains were left out of co-occurrence clustering, as were several repertoires with anomalous nucleotide sharing. As stored in TCRdb, this immuneACCESS dataset retains in-frame rearrangements with V and J assigned. A fraction of the clones does not appear; measured against another copy, unresolved V genes explain less than half of the discrepancy, and the remainder lacks a known reason. D and trimming come from the DNA, and the V and J calls and clone size come from that table. Here the sample has 130,000 or so clones; roughly 73% occur a single time. The ten largest account for under 2% of the sample.

According to the germline V gene, CDR1 reads SNHLY and CDR2 reads FYNNEI. Including cysteine and phenylalanine, the CDR3 has 13 amino acids. Solely the CDR3 DNA is kept, with 39 bases framed from the first base. Input material: PBMCs. The sequence was collected from a female donor in good health and CMV-seronegative. The sequence joins TRBV2 to TRBJ2-5, with 7 bases matching TRBD1. The J call could be wrong; TRBJ2-7 is a better fit for the DNA end. At the DNA level, the sequence is TGTGCCACCACCGGGACAGTGACGGGCGAGCAGTACTTC. Its protein reads: CATTGTVTGEQYF.